Here is one T cell receptor (beta chain) with its context. Its antigen target is currently unknown. No base qualities exist here, and no much larger clone lies one base off it. Using the deep immunoSEQ assay, TCR CDR3 regions were amplified from genomic DNA by multiplex PCR. Extracted genomic DNA from each cell subset was distributed evenly across all wells of several immunoSEQ 96-well plates, and each plate was treated as a replicate. Each replicate PCR for sorted subsets received around 210 ng genomic DNA, equal to tens of thousands of T cell genomes. Purified libraries were quantified with a Qubit 3.0 fluorometer, sized on a Bioanalyzer 2100, and re-quantified with the KAPA Library Quantification kit. A separate single-read 150-cycle Illumina NextSeq 550 flow cell was used to sequence each immunoSEQ 96-well plate. The paper's data handling went like this. Because the immunoSEQ output held only junctional sequences and lacked quality scores, the filtering could not match the filtering applied to full-length reads. To assign V/J genes and CDR3, sequences were annotated using PyIR, a Python wrapper for IgBLAST v1.9, with IMGT germline references. Reads were removed for weak V/J assignments (E-value above 1e-6), missing CDR3, stop codons, out-of-frame junctions, or ambiguous translated residues. A V3J clonotype was defined by an identical inferred V gene, J gene, and CDR3 amino acid sequence. Percentage overlap between repertoires was calculated by dividing the number of shared unique clonotypes by the size of the smaller repertoire. Richness of each repertoire was evaluated using RTK rarefaction, the Chao1 estimator, and Recon v2.1 estimates of unobserved clonotypes. Generation probabilities for all TCRbeta clonotypes obtained by the gDNA method from four donors were computed using OLGA. The immuneACCESS repertoire file appears here via TCRdb, limited to in-frame rearrangements. These files lack a portion of the clones; in checked studies, under half of the deficit traces to unresolved V genes, and the cause of the others is not known. The D gene and trimming were derived from the DNA, and the V and J assignments and clone size from that table. Within this sample are approximately 1,500,000 clones, with around 97% of them counted one time only. The top ten constitute more than 0.9% of the sample.

The record originates from a study of shared clonotypes between healthy human individuals (dated by TCRdb to the early 2020s). Context from the whole study: The cohort comprised a couple of women and a few men aged 18 to 49 years. Different laboratories and diverse techniques were used to prepare libraries and sequence TCR repertoires, to increase sequencing depth and limit assay-specific biases. Between about 0.9 and 9 billion PBMCs per donor were obtained by leukapheresis. For each donor, CD4 naive and CD4 memory were each given three plates, CD8 naive was given two plates, and CD8 memory was given one plate. To estimate repertoire size and how much clonotype sharing occurs between individuals, the study deeply sequenced the blood TCR repertoires of roughly 5 healthy adults.

The paper as a whole reports these results and caveats: Based on pairwise subsampling, the degree of clonotype sharing among donors was expected to be affected by sequencing depth. Rarefaction of sorted-subset datasets indicated incomplete sequencing despite the large sequencing depth. The genetic and exposure-history diversity represented was limited by the small number of donors. Naive subsets generally had larger estimated clonotype richness than memory subsets. Clonotypes shared by all four sorted-subset donors showed higher generation probabilities than non-shared clonotypes. Sampling was restricted to blood, and TCR repertoires in tissues likely differ from the TCR repertoires found in blood. Across a handful of donors, around 5% of naive CD4, 3% to 3.5% of naive CD8, about 2% of memory CD4, and roughly 0.41% of memory CD8 clonotypes were shared.

The CDR3 contains 17 residues, cysteine and phenylalanine counted. The kept DNA is CDR3 alone, 51 bases in frame from the first base. CDR1 and CDR2 are drawn from the germline V gene: SGHRS, YFSETQ. V lost 5 bases and J lost 0 bases, and the count of bases not matched to a germline gene is 7. The donors were healthy, HIV-negative adults with no recently reported acute infections or vaccinations. Only Caucasian adults living in Nashville, Tennessee, USA were represented among the donors. CD4+ T cells were enriched by magnetic negative selection; naive cells were then positively selected on CD45RA, and the negative fraction formed the memory subset. Blood was collected by leukapheresis, and PBMCs were isolated by Ficoll-Histopaque density gradient centrifugation and then cryopreserved in liquid nitrogen vapor phase. Purity and quantity of every magnetically sorted T cell population were checked by analytical flow cytometry. Genomic DNA was isolated from every sorted fraction and measured by UV absorbance on a Nanodrop 2000c.

The TCR was taken from a man aged 30 to 45 in good health. The sequencing sample was made of naive CD4+ T cells sorted from blood. Taken with the paper, the label for cell subset or site translates to: CD45RA+ positively selected. Rearrangement joined TRBV5-1 to TRBJ2-7, with TRBD2 identical over 14 junction bases. The CDR3 region: CASRPGLAGVDSYEQYF. The nucleotide sequence reads as follows: TGCGCCAGCAGACCGGGACTAGCGGGAGTTGACTCCTACGAGCAGTACTTC.